These 30 T cell receptor beta chains came from one sample sequenced in a study of chemoradiotherapy in HPV16-positive cancers. Generated by immunoSEQ multiplex PCR, the TCRdb table keeps only in-frame clones and is missing some. Here the sample spans some 8,300 clones, around 74% being singletons. This sample comprised tumor tissue, obtained from a patient who underwent chemoradiotherapy. Source of these receptors: a human donor with HPV-associated anogenital cancer.

This clone has only a few counts. The rearrangement uses TRBV5-1 and TRBJ1-1; 7 nucleotides match TRBD1. The CDR3 runs to 13 residues. The V and J ends lost 1 base and 8 bases, in that order; junction bases with no gene match: 5. Germline values: CDR1 SGHRS, CDR2 YFSETQ. The DNA for the CDR3 is TGCGCCAGCAGCTTGAACTGGGACAGAGAAGCTTTCTTT. Its protein product is CASSLNWDREAFF.

The V call is TRBV5-1, the J call TRBJ1-1; 9 nucleotides match TRBD1. The V gene's germline CDR1 is SGHRS and CDR2 YFSETQ. This CDR3 has 15 residues. The trim removed 5 bases at V and 0 bases at J, leaving 5 bases unmatched. DNA for the CDR3: TGCGCCAGCAGAAAAGGGACAGGGTTGAACACTGAAGCTTTCTTT. Translating it yields CASRKGTGLNTEAFF.

The rearrangement links TRBV30 to TRBJ2-2; D possibly corresponds to TRBD1 (6 bases). Trimming stripped 2 bases from V and 7 bases from J, with 17 bases between. Germline V gene sequence: CDR1 GTSNPN, CDR2 SVGIG (reference sequence). There are 15 residues in the CDR3. The CDR3 loop is CAWSPTGLPSGELFF. The CDR3 DNA follows: TGTGCCTGGAGTCCGACAGGCCTGCCCAGCGGGGAGCTGTTTTTT.

Relative to its sample, this clone is medium-sized. The J gene is TRBJ1-1, the V gene TRBV19, with D perhaps TRBD1 (5 bases). Trimming pared 6 bases from V and 2 bases from J, leaving 10 bases between. The CDR3 runs to 13 residues. The germline V gene has CDR1 LNHDA and CDR2 SQIVND (reference sequence). CDR3 residues: CASSATENTEAFF. Written as DNA, the CDR3 is TGTGCCAGTAGCGCGACAGAAAACACTGAAGCTTTCTTT.

Judged by abundance, this clone is medium-sized. The CDR3 DNA reads TGTGCCAGCGGACGGGGAGGGCAGGGAGGCAATGAGCAGTTCTTC. This codes for CASGRGGQGGNEQFF. The chain has TRBV11-2 and TRBJ2-1, with 7 bases that match TRBD2. Losses at the gene ends were 8 bases for V and 6 bases for J; bases not matched to a gene: 13. This CDR3 region has 15 residues. CDR1 and CDR2 (germline): SGHAT, FQNNGV.

The chain links TRBV7-9 to TRBJ2-4, with D possibly being TRBD1 (5 bases). V lost 3 bases, J lost 2 bases, and 8 bases lay in between. Germline V gives CDR1 SEHNR, CDR2 FQNEAQ (reference sequence). This CDR3 is built from 14 residues. CDR3 DNA: TGTGCCAGCAGCTTCAAGGACACCAAAAACATTCAGTACTTC. This codes for CASSFKDTKNIQYF.

This clone was counted once. CDR3 coding DNA: TGTGCCAGCAGCCCACTGCGGGGGGGCCGTGATACGCAGTATTTT. Translation: CASSPLRGGRDTQYF. The chain employs TRBV11-3 and TRBJ2-3, with TRBD2 identical over 9 bases. Germline lookup yields CDR1 SGHNT and CDR2 YENEEA. This CDR3 contains 15 residues. V dropped 5 bases and J dropped 6; count of bases not matched to a gene: 9.

This sequence joins TRBV7-9 and TRBJ1-1, with 8 nucleotides matching TRBD1. This CDR3 spans 13 amino acids. With V trimmed by 7 bases and J by 4 bases, 5 bases remained unmatched. CDR1 SEHNR and CDR2 FQNEAQ come from the germline V gene (reference sequence). CDR3 sequence: CASTDRGRTEAFF. The CDR3 region has the DNA TGTGCCAGCACTGACAGGGGACGCACTGAAGCTTTCTTT.

In this sample, this clone turned up once. The J gene is TRBJ2-3, the V gene TRBV4-3; D uncertain. V was shortened by 0 bases and J by 0 bases, with 7 bases between the two germline ends. The germline CDR1 and CDR2 sequences are LGHNA and YSLEER. The length of the CDR3 is 15 residues. CDR3 coding DNA: TGCGCCAGCAGCCAAGAGGCGGCTAGCACAGATACGCAGTATTTT. It encodes CASSQEAASTDTQYF.

The rearrangement uses TRBV5-1 and TRBJ1-1; 7 positions agree with TRBD1. The CDR3 is 14 residues long. Trimming at V came to 0 bases and at J to 5 bases, leaving 4 bases not matched to a gene. Germline V gene data show CDR1 as SGHRS and CDR2 as YFSETQ. For the CDR3, the DNA is TGCGCCAGCAGCTTGGCCTTACAGGGGACTGAAGCTTTCTTT. Protein: CASSLALQGTEAFF.

CDR3 in DNA: TGTGCCAGCGTCGGCGGAGGAAGATCGGGGGATGGCTACACCTTC. Translated: CASVGGGRSGDGYTF. This rearrangement joins TRBV6-5 to TRBJ1-2; possibly TRBD1 for D (5 bases). Trimming shortened V by 8 bases and J by 6 bases, and 22 bases separated the two germline ends. Germline V gene lookup returns CDR1 MNHEY and CDR2 SVGAGI. This CDR3 is built from 15 residues.

This clone was detected only a few times. The gene calls are TRBV7-6 and TRBJ1-2; tentatively, D is TRBD1 (5 bases). The CDR3 is 15 amino acids. V was cut by 4 bases and J by 0 bases, with 12 bases left in between. Germline values: CDR1 SGHVS, CDR2 FNYEAQ. The CDR3 DNA reads as TGTGCCAGCAGCTCTCTTTCGGGGCCTAACTATGGCTACACCTTC. This encodes CASSSLSGPNYGYTF. The whole variable domain, remainder taken from reference TRBV7-6 and TRBJ1-2, is GAGVSQSPRYKVTKRGQDVALRCDPISGHVSLYWYRQALGQGPEFLTYFNYEAQQDKSGLPNDRFSAERPEGSISTLTIQRTEQRDSAMYRCASSSLSGPNYGYTFGSGTRLTVV.

This chain joins TRBV5-1 and TRBJ1-5; D gene uncertain. The V and J ends lost 4 bases and 4 bases respectively, with 6 bases between them. In germline, CDR1 is SGHRS, CDR2 YFSETQ. This CDR3 has 12 residues. CDR3 sequence reads: CASSVANQPQHF. The CDR3 DNA reads as TGCGCCAGCAGCGTGGCGAATCAGCCCCAGCATTTT.

Concerning this clone itself: Additional DNA sequences in this sample encode the identical CDR3. The chain combines TRBV7-6 with TRBJ1-1; perhaps TRBD1 as D (5 bases). CDR3 length: 12 amino acids. CDR1 and CDR2 from the germline V gene are SGHVS and FNYEAQ. The V and J ends lost 6 bases and 5 bases respectively, with 10 bases between them. CDR3 in amino acids: CASSSGRTEAFF. The CDR3 region has the DNA TGTGCCAGCAGTTCGGGGCGTACTGAAGCTTTCTTT.

The rearrangement uses TRBV7-9 and TRBJ1-1; 10 nucleotides match TRBD1. J gave up 5 bases and V 4 bases, and 10 bases lay outside the gene matches. Germline CDR1 reads SEHNR; CDR2 reads FQNEAQ (reference sequence). CDR3 size: 16 residues. The CDR3 protein is CASSSKEGQGRTEAFF. The CDR3 nucleotides are TGTGCCAGCAGCTCTAAGGAGGGACAGGGGCGGACTGAAGCTTTCTTT.

The chain carries TRBV4-1 and TRBJ2-7, with 10 bases that match TRBD2. V was clipped by 0 bases and J by 6 bases; unmatched bases: 5. CDR3 size: 15 residues. The germline V gene has CDR1 MGHRA and CDR2 YSYEKL. CDR3 protein: CASSQDWSGGGEQYF. The CDR3 DNA is TGCGCCAGCAGCCAAGATTGGAGCGGGGGGGGCGAGCAGTACTTC.

V is TRBV7-3 and J is TRBJ2-5; D possibly matches TRBD1 or TRBD2 (5 bases each). The assigned J gene may be wrong: the sequence end matches TRBJ2-7 better. The length of the CDR3 is 15 residues. From germline, CDR1 is SGHTA and CDR2 FQGTGA. This chain's CDR3 is CASSLRPGRTYEQYF. The CDR3 DNA reads TGTGCCAGCAGCTTGAGACCGGGACGCACCTACGAGCAGTACTTC.

The genes are TRBV5-1 and TRBJ2-5; 16 nucleotides agree with TRBD2. In germline, CDR1 is SGHRS, CDR2 YFSETQ. Trimming took 4 bases from V and 5 from J; bases not matched to a gene: 5. This CDR3 has 16 amino acids. CDR3 loop: CASSQGLAGGLETQYF. CDR3 DNA: TGCGCCAGCAGCCAGGGACTAGCGGGGGGGCTGGAGACCCAGTACTTC.

The V gene is TRBV7-9, the J gene TRBJ2-3; maybe TRBD1 (5 bases). Trimming removed 5 bases at V and 5 bases at J, with 17 bases between. This CDR3 contains 15 residues. Germline CDR1 is SEHNR and CDR2 is FQNEAQ (reference sequence). CDR3 residues: CASSPGDRRIDTQYF. The CDR3 nucleotides read TGTGCCAGCAGCCCCGGCGACAGACGAATAGATACGCAGTATTTT.

J is TRBJ1-2 and V is TRBV7-2; D is possibly TRBD1 (6 bases). Germline CDR1 and CDR2: SGHTA and FQGNSA. The CDR3 covers 14 residues. Trimming took 4 bases from V and 11 from J, leaving 20 bases between them. The CDR3 DNA is TGTGCCAGCAGCTGGTCAGACTCAGGGGAGAGGTACACCTTC. The encoded protein is CASSWSDSGERYTF.

This chain links TRBV27 with TRBJ1-6; D is uncertain. Germline CDR1 MNHEY, CDR2 SMNVEV (reference sequence). CDR3 length equals 13 residues. With 7 bases removed from V and 8 bases from J, the gap between germline ends came to 12 bases. The DNA for the CDR3 is TGTGCCAGCAAGATGCAGATCGATTCACCCCTCCACTTT. Amino acid sequence: CASKMQIDSPLHF.

This chain joins TRBV10-2 and TRBJ2-1; a weak D match, TRBD2 (5 bases). CDR1 is WSHSY, CDR2 SAAADI, per germline. The CDR3 is 14 amino acids. V shed 6 bases and J shed 0 bases, with 9 bases lying between them. The CDR3 loop is CASRPGSSYNEQFF. As DNA, the CDR3 is TGCGCCAGCAGGCCGGGAAGCTCCTACAATGAGCAGTTCTTC.

This sequence joins TRBV9 and TRBJ1-6; D is undetermined. Germline values: CDR1 SGDLS, CDR2 YYNGEE. V was trimmed by 0 bases and J by 8 bases, leaving 9 bases between them. There are 14 residues in the CDR3. Written as DNA, the CDR3 is TGTGCCAGCAGCGTAGAGGGAACGGATTCACCCCTCCACTTT. Its protein product is CASSVEGTDSPLHF.

The chain combines TRBV10-3 with TRBJ1-2; D perhaps matches TRBD1 (6 bases). Deletions cut 3 bases from V and 6 bases from J, with 14 bases between. Germline V gene sequence: CDR1 ENHRY, CDR2 SYGVKD. The CDR3 totals 14 residues. The CDR3 region is CAISDSPGTHGYTF. CDR3 nucleotide sequence: TGTGCCATCAGTGACAGCCCGGGGACACATGGCTACACCTTC.

This clone has only a few counts. The chain recombines TRBV2 with TRBJ2-7; D is unresolved. V lost 5 bases to trimming and J lost 2 bases, with 7 bases between them. The CDR3 consists of 12 residues. CDR1 is SNHLY and CDR2 is FYNNEI in the germline V gene. The CDR3 loop is CASSRAPYEQYF. The CDR3 nucleotides are TGTGCCAGCAGTCGGGCCCCCTACGAGCAGTACTTC.

The chain recombines TRBV28 with TRBJ2-7, with a tentative D call TRBD2 (6 bases). The CDR3 loop spans 15 amino acids. V dropped 4 bases and J dropped 1 base, with 14 bases sitting between them. CDR1 is MDHEN, CDR2 SYDVKM, per germline. The CDR3 DNA follows: TGTGCCAGCAGTTCCCCCGGGCGGGGTTCCTACGAGCAGTACGTC. It specifies CASSSPGRGSYEQYV.

The J gene is TRBJ2-3, the V gene TRBV18; 7 bases agree with TRBD1. Germline CDR1 reads KGHSH; CDR2 reads LQKENI. V shed 3 bases and J 9 bases; nucleotides not matched to a gene: 6. The CDR3 is 13 amino acids. The CDR3 protein is CASSPGQEWTQYF. CDR3 nucleotides: TGTGCCAGCTCACCCGGACAGGAGTGGACGCAGTATTTT.

The V gene is TRBV27, the J gene TRBJ2-7, with D perhaps TRBD2 (7 bases). With 2 bases removed from V and 4 bases from J, the gap between germline ends came to 15 bases. In germline, CDR1 is MNHEY, CDR2 SMNVEV (reference sequence). CDR3 length equals 15 residues. Written as DNA, the CDR3 is TGTGCCAGCAGTTTAAAAGGGGGGGGCCTTTACGAGCAGTACGTC. Translation gives CASSLKGGGLYEQYV.

V is TRBV27 and J is TRBJ1-1; weak D call: TRBD1 (6 bases). Germline V gene lookup returns CDR1 MNHEY and CDR2 SMNVEV (reference sequence). The CDR3 is 16 residues long. V lost 4 bases, J lost 10 bases, and 25 bases lay in between. The CDR3, as DNA: TGTGCCAGCAGTTCCTACAGGGTAATACAAACAATCGGAGCTTTCTTT. Protein: CASSSYRVIQTIGAFF.

V gene TRBV7-2 combines with J gene TRBJ2-3, with D tentatively TRBD2 (5 bases). Germline loops: CDR1 SGHTA, CDR2 FQGNSA. This CDR3 has 13 amino acids. Trimming took off 3 bases at V and 6 bases at J, with 10 bases between the two ends. DNA for the CDR3: TGTGCCAGCAGCTTCGGACTCGCTGATACGCAGTATTTT. Amino acid sequence: CASSFGLADTQYF.